This T cell receptor beta chain was sequenced during a study of T cell changes during pregnancy in multiple sclerosis. Libraries were prepared by immunoSEQ multiplex PCR; TCRdb keeps only in-frame clonotypes and omits some of them. Among tens of thousands of clones listed, around 90% were seen once. Germline values: CDR1 SQVTM, CDR2 ANQGSEA. There are 13 residues in the CDR3. The V gene end was trimmed by 6 bases and the J gene end by 2 bases; junction bases not matched to a gene: 3. The input for sequencing was peripheral blood, taken in the second trimester of pregnancy. This chain connects TRBV29-1 to TRBJ1-3; TRBD1 matches at 8 bases. The clonotype comes from a female donor in good health, enrolled as a control in a pregnancy study. The CDR3 DNA sequence: TGCAGCGTCGAGGACAGGGCTGGAAACACCATATATTTT. Its translation is CSVEDRAGNTIYF.